The TCR beta chain described here comes from a study of shared clonotypes between healthy human individuals. Terminally differentiated effector memory CD45RA+ cells were excluded from the naive CD8 cells, which were CD45RO-negative and positively selected for CCR7. This CDR3 has 13 residues. Germline CDR1 is MNHEY and CDR2 is SMNVEV (reference sequence). Trimming took off 6 bases at V and 2 bases at J, with 10 bases between the two ends. Clones were sequenced by immunoSEQ multiplex PCR, and TCRdb holds only the in-frame ones, with some missing. The sample holds about 2,100,000 clones, under 95% seen once.

V gene TRBV27 combines with J gene TRBJ2-5; the D gene is possibly TRBD1 (5 bases). This TCR was recovered from a man aged 18 to 29 in good health. Some clones in this sample may be carry-over from other donors' samples. Material for sequencing was naive CD8+ T cells from PBMCs. CDR3 DNA: TGTGCCAGCAGCCCGGACATACAAGAGACCCAGTACTTC. Translated, it gives CASSPDIQETQYF.